This TCR beta chain is drawn from a study of PD-1 blockade in classical Hodgkin lymphoma. Whole-study findings and limits: CD8+ TCR diversity did not rise significantly by C4D1, unlike CD4+. Patients who began taking nivolumab under 1 year after ASCT were left out. Complete responders' baseline diversity resembled that of newly diagnosed patients.

Assay used: immunoSEQ multiplex PCR; TCRdb lists only in-frame clones, some missing. Of 40,000 to 50,000 clones listed, roughly 78% were seen once; the top ten hold around 15%. With respect to this clone: Its matching antigen is unknown.

Every patient was affected by relapse after autologous stem cell transplantation, while exposure to brentuximab vedotin was not uniform. Per germline, CDR1 DFQATT and CDR2 SNEGSKA (reference sequence). The CDR3 has 11 residues. J was trimmed by 9 bases and V by 8 bases; bases with no gene match: 6. This material consisted of peripheral blood mononuclear cells (PBMCs), taken at baseline. The TCR was taken from a human donor with classical Hodgkin lymphoma. V and J are TRBV20-1 and TRBJ2-1; 8 nucleotides match TRBD2. DNA of the CDR3: TGCAGTAGTAGCGGGGAAGCTGAGCAGTTCTTC. Encoded protein: CSSSGEAEQFF.